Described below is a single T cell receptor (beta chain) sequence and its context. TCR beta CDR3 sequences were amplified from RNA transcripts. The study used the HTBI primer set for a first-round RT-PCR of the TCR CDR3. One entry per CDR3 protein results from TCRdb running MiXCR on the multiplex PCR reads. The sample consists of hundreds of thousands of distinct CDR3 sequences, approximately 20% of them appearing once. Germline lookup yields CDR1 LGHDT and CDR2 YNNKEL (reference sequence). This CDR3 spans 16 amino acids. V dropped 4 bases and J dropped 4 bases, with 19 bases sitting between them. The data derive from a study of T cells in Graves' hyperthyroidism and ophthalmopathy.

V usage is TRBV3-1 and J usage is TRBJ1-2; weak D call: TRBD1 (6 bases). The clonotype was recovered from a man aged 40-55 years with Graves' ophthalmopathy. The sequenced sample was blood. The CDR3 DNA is TGTGCCAGCAGCCCTATGGACAGCCTTTATTTCTATGGCTACACCTTC. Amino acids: CASSPMDSLYFYGYTF. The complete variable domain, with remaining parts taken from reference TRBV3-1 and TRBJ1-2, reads DTAVSQTPKYLVTQMGNDKSIKCEQNLGHDTMYWYKQDSKKFLKIMFSYNNKELIINETVPNRFSPKSPDKAHLNLHINSLELGDSAVYFCASSPMDSLYFYGYTFGSGTRLTVV.